This TCR beta chain was obtained from a study of T cell responses to AZD1222 COVID-19 vaccine. The study's findings and limits: Rises in breadth and depth of Spike-specific TCRs came after two AZD1222 doses. At study baseline, merely five or six AZD1222 recipients were seropositive. Donors, mostly white British, included more females; clonal diversity was possibly underestimated.

This clone has more than one count but fewer than ten. What it recognizes is unknown. The CDR3 runs to 14 residues. V shed 5 bases and J 0 bases; nucleotides not matched to a gene: 4. The germline CDR1 and CDR2 sequences are LNHDA and SQIVND (reference sequence). Clones were sequenced by immunoSEQ multiplex PCR, and TCRdb holds only the in-frame ones, with some missing. The table records 50,000 to 60,000 clones, approximately 89% of them present only once. The material sequenced was peripheral blood, taken on day 0 of AZD1222 vaccination. The sequence derives from an adult in good health. This chain connects TRBV19 to TRBJ2-7; TRBD1 agrees at 7 bases. The CDR3 DNA reads as TGTGCCAGTAGTGGGGACAGCCTCTCCTACGAGCAGTACTTC. Translated: CASSGDSLSYEQYF.